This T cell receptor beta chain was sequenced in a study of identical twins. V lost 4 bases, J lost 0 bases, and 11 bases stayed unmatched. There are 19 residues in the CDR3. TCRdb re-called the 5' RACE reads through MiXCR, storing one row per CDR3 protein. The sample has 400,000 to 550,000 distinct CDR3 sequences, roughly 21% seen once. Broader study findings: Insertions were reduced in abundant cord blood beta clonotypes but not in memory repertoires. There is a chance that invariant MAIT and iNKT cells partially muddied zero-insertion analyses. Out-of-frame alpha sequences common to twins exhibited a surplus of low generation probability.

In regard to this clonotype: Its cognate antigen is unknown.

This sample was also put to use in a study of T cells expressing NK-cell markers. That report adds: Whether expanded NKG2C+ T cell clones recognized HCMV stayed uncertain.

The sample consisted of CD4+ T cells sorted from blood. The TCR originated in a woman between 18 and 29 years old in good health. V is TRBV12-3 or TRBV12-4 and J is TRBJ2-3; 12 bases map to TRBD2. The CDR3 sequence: CASSSGTSGLTRSTDTQYF. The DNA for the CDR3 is TGTGCCAGCAGTTCCGGGACTAGCGGGTTAACGAGGAGCACAGATACGCAGTATTTT.